This T cell receptor (beta chain) was obtained from a study of blood T cell repertoires in COVID-19. About the research overall: The United States, Italy and Spain provided the acute and convalescent COVID-19 samples. T cells, B-cell-depleted T cells, or PBMCs provided the cDNA or gDNA that served as material.

Source study methods: How many nucleated cells were present was estimated from reference gene primer amplification. The table came from immunoSEQ multiplex PCR; TCRdb's copy has only in-frame clones and leaves some out. The V and J calls and the clone size are those of that table, but D and trimming were determined from the DNA. The data contain about 160,000 clones, around 82% of them singletons. Sequenced input: peripheral blood. The receptor was isolated from a man aged 55 to 70 with active or convalescent COVID-19.

CDR3 DNA sequence: TGTGCCAGCGCCACCCTTAGGGGGGGGGAGCTGTTTTTT. This translates into CASATLRGGELFF. The gene calls are TRBV28 and TRBJ2-2, with D perhaps TRBD1 (6 bases). CDR1 and CDR2 (germline): MDHEN, SYDVKM. Deletions cut 8 bases from V and 8 bases from J, with 15 bases between. The CDR3 loop spans 13 amino acids.